Presented here are 21 T cell receptor beta chains from one specimen sequenced in a study of blood T cell repertoires in COVID-19. Using immunoSEQ multiplex PCR, the repertoire was profiled, and TCRdb retains in-frame clones only, with some absent. This sample has hundreds of thousands of clones; 75% to 90% occur once, and the top ten carry more than 3.5%. Material: PBMCs or T cells enriched from blood (not recorded which). These receptors were taken from a woman younger than 45 who had recovered from COVID-19.

The chain carries TRBV28 and TRBJ2-7; D is unresolved. Germline CDR1 reads MDHEN; CDR2 reads SYDVKM. Trimming pared 7 bases from V and 2 bases from J, leaving 15 bases between. This CDR3 spans 14 amino acids. This chain's CDR3 is CASMSSDLAYEQYF. The CDR3 coding sequence is TGTGCCAGCATGTCCAGCGATCTAGCCTACGAGCAGTACTTC. Full variable domain (missing parts from reference TRBV28 and TRBJ2-7): DVKVTQSSRYLVKRTGEKVFLECVQDMDHENMFWYRQDPGLGLRLIYFSYDVKMKEKGDIPEGYSVSREKKERFSLILESASTNQTSMYLCASMSSDLAYEQYFGPGTRLTVT.

The chain recombines TRBV3-1 (or the pseudogene TRBV3-2) with TRBJ1-2; no clear D gene. Germline V lookup: CDR1 LGHDT, CDR2 YNNKEL (reference sequence). V dropped 0 bases and J dropped 7 bases, with 15 bases sitting between them. The CDR3 length is 15 residues. CDR3: CASSQDHSIVGGYTF. The CDR3 nucleotides read TGTGCCAGCAGCCAAGATCACTCGATAGTCGGTGGCTACACCTTC.

The V call is TRBV10-3, the J call TRBJ2-2, with 9 bases aligning to TRBD1. Germline CDR1 ENHRY, CDR2 SYGVKD. The CDR3 runs to 14 residues. Germline trimming cut 8 bases from V and 2 bases from J; bases unmatched to any gene: 3. The CDR3 region is CAILGQGNTGELFF. In DNA form, the CDR3 reads TGTGCCATCTTGGGACAGGGTAACACCGGGGAGCTGTTTTTT.

This chain uses TRBV30 with TRBJ1-4; a weak D match, TRBD1 (5 bases). This CDR3 is 13 amino acids long. Looked up from germline, CDR1 is GTSNPN and CDR2 is SVGIG (reference sequence). With 2 bases removed from V and 8 bases from J, the gap between germline ends came to 12 bases. The CDR3 coding sequence is TGTGCCTGGAGTCTCGACAGTCGGGAAAAACTGTTTTTT. Protein sequence: CAWSLDSREKLFF.

This chain uses TRBV7-2 with TRBJ1-4; 8 bases fit TRBD1. Germline CDR1 is SGHTA and CDR2 is FQGNSA. V dropped 5 bases and J dropped 3; count of bases not matched to a gene: 8. The length of the CDR3 is 16 residues. CDR3 sequence (DNA): TGTGCCAGCAGCGACACGACAGGGGAATCTAATGAAAAACTGTTTTTT. Protein: CASSDTTGESNEKLFF.

The J gene is TRBJ2-7, the V gene TRBV4-1, with 14 bases lining up with TRBD2. Germline V gene data show CDR1 as MGHRA and CDR2 as YSYEKL. J gave up 2 bases and V 3 bases, and 9 bases lay outside the gene matches. The CDR3 sequence is 18 residues long. CDR3 loop: CASSHGLAGGGGAYEQYF. CDR3 DNA sequence: TGCGCCAGCAGCCACGGACTAGCGGGAGGTGGAGGAGCCTACGAGCAGTACTTC.

This chain links TRBV5-5 with TRBJ1-1; TRBD1 aligns across 9 bases. Germline CDR1 SGHKS, CDR2 YYEKEE (reference sequence). CDR3 length: 14 residues. The ends lost 0 bases at V and 11 bases at J; junction bases unmatched: 8. The CDR3 coding sequence is TGTGCCAGCAGCTTGGCGACAGTCGACAGGGGGGCTTTCTTT. Amino acids: CASSLATVDRGAFF.

This chain uses TRBV18 with TRBJ2-1; 8 nucleotides align to TRBD2. The CDR3 runs 17 residues. The junction had 17 bases not matched to a gene; V was cut back by 5 bases and J by 8 bases. CDR1 is KGHSH, CDR2 LQKENI, per germline. CDR3 residues: CASSTKPGTRLNDEQFF. In nucleotides, the CDR3 is TGTGCCAGCTCAACAAAACCCGGGACTAGATTAAATGATGAGCAGTTCTTC.

The chain uses TRBV10-3 and TRBJ2-7; D might be TRBD2 (5 bases). This CDR3 has 11 residues. Germline values: CDR1 ENHRY, CDR2 SYGVKD. Trimming shortened V by 8 bases and J by 1 base, and 6 bases separated the two germline ends. The CDR3 coding sequence is TGTGCCATCGCGGGTTCCTACGAGCAGTACTTC. It is translated as CAIAGSYEQYF.

This chain uses TRBV7-6 with TRBJ1-1; 7 bases line up with TRBD1. After removal of 1 base from V and 0 bases from J, the junction contained 2 bases not matched to a gene. Germline V CDR1 and CDR2: SGHVS, FNYEAQ. The length of the CDR3 is 15 residues. Here the CDR3 reads CASSLEGTVNTEAFF. The CDR3 DNA reads TGTGCCAGCAGCTTAGAAGGGACAGTGAACACTGAAGCTTTCTTT.

The chain combines TRBV24-1 with TRBJ1-2; D is unresolved. The V gene lost 4 bases and the J gene lost 7 bases, with 15 bases spanning the gap. CDR3 length equals 14 residues. CDR1 is KGHDR, CDR2 SFDVKD, per germline. The CDR3 DNA reads TGTGCCACCAGTGACTCCCGTGGGCTGGTTGGCTACACCTTC. Its protein is CATSDSRGLVGYTF.

The V gene is TRBV28, the J gene TRBJ2-5, with TRBD1 identical over 11 bases. The germline V gene has CDR1 MDHEN and CDR2 SYDVKM. Germline trimming cut 6 bases from V and 5 bases from J; bases unmatched to any gene: 8. There are 15 residues in the CDR3. The CDR3: CASSQDRGPGETQYF. DNA of the CDR3: TGTGCCAGCAGCCAGGACAGGGGGCCGGGGGAGACCCAGTACTTC.

This chain joins TRBV7-3 and TRBJ2-2; TRBD1 aligns across 9 bases. Germline CDR1 SGHTA, CDR2 FQGTGA. Trimming cost V 4 bases and J 0 bases; bases outside gene matches: 6. The CDR3 extends over 17 amino acids. CDR3 DNA sequence: TGTGCCAGCAGCTCGTCCCGGGACAGGGCGAACACCGGGGAGCTGTTTTTT. It codes for CASSSSRDRANTGELFF. Combining the CDR3 with reference TRBV7-3 and TRBJ2-2 gives the whole variable domain GAGVSQTPSNKVTEKGKYVELRCDPISGHTALYWYRQSLGQGPEFLIYFQGTGAADDSGLPNDRFFAVRPEGSVSTLKIQRTERGDSAVYLCASSSSRDRANTGELFFGEGSRLTVL.

In this sample, this clone turned up once. The same CDR3 arises from other DNA sequences in this sample as well. The genes are TRBV18 and TRBJ2-3, with D tentatively TRBD1 (6 bases). The germline V and J ends were trimmed by 6 bases and 0 bases, with 13 bases remaining between them. The CDR3 loop spans 15 amino acids. Germline-derived CDR1 and CDR2 are KGHSH and LQKENI. The CDR3 region has the DNA TGTGCCAGCTCCCAGGGGCAGGGGAGCACAGATACGCAGTATTTT. Residues: CASSQGQGSTDTQYF.

This chain connects TRBV4-1 to TRBJ2-1; possibly TRBD2 for D (6 bases). CDR3 length equals 16 residues. Trimming cost V 0 bases and J 9 bases, with 18 bases left between them. Germline assignment: CDR1 MGHRA and CDR2 YSYEKL. Written as DNA, the CDR3 is TGCGCCAGCAGCCAAGAGCCAGCGGGCGGGACGGCTGAGCAGTTCTTC. Protein product: CASSQEPAGGTAEQFF.

CDR3 sequence reads: CASRTPGQLYGYTF. The CDR3 DNA is TGTGCCAGCAGGACTCCGGGACAGCTCTATGGCTACACCTTC. The chain couples TRBV28 to TRBJ1-2; TRBD1 aligns across 7 bases. This CDR3 comprises 14 residues. V dropped 6 bases and J dropped 4; count of bases not matched to a gene: 8. Germline V lookup: CDR1 MDHEN, CDR2 SYDVKM.

This clone was detected once. The chain has TRBV11-3 and TRBJ2-7, with TRBD1 identical over 7 bases. Germline CDR1 is SGHNT and CDR2 is YENEEA. The junction had 4 bases not matched to a gene; V was cut back by 3 bases and J by 5 bases. The CDR3 spans 13 residues. CDR3 DNA sequence: TGTGCCAGCAGCTTTAACAGGGGCCACGAGCAGTACTTC. The encoded protein is CASSFNRGHEQYF.

The chain recombines TRBV28 with TRBJ1-2; 9 bases align to TRBD1. The junction had 5 bases not matched to a gene; V was cut back by 6 bases and J by 0 bases. Per germline, CDR1 MDHEN and CDR2 SYDVKM. The CDR3 length is 15 residues. CDR3 DNA sequence: TGTGCCAGCAGCTTACAGGGGGCGGCTAACTATGGCTACACCTTC. Translated: CASSLQGAANYGYTF.

V and J are TRBV6-2 or TRBV6-3 and TRBJ2-5; TRBD1 matches 10 bases. The CDR3 has 18 residues. Germline CDR1 and CDR2: MNHEY and SVGEGT. Trimming removed 0 bases from V and 6 bases from J; junction bases left unmatched: 13. The CDR3 here is CASSYSRITGTGVQTQYF. In DNA form, the CDR3 reads TGTGCCAGCAGTTACTCTCGAATAACCGGGACAGGGGTTCAGACCCAGTACTTC.

The J gene is TRBJ2-5, the V gene TRBV7-2, with TRBD1 matching 10 bases. After removal of 1 base from V and 6 bases from J, the junction contained 2 bases not matched to a gene. CDR3 length: 14 amino acids. CDR1 and CDR2 from the germline V gene are SGHTA and FQGNSA. In nucleotides, the CDR3 is TGTGCCAGCAGCTTAGGGGGACAGGGGCAGACCCAGTACTTC. This gives the protein CASSLGGQGQTQYF. The variable domain in full, completed from reference TRBV7-2 and TRBJ2-5, reads GAGVSQSPSNKVTEKGKDVELRCDPISGHTALYWYRQSLGQGLEFLIYFQGNSAPDKSGLPSDRFSAERTGGSVSTLTIQRTQQEDSAVYLCASSLGGQGQTQYFGPGTRLLVL.

V is TRBV6-2 or TRBV6-3 and J is TRBJ1-5; the D is unclear. The CDR3 contains 17 residues. V was cut by 5 bases and J by 0 bases, with 17 bases left in between. Germline V gives CDR1 MNHEY, CDR2 SVGEGT. The CDR3 DNA is TGTGCCAGCAGTCCCTCATCTCGAGCTTATAGCAATCAGCCCCAGCATTTT. Its translation: CASSPSSRAYSNQPQHF.